This TCR beta chain was sequenced for a study of blood T cell repertoires in COVID-19. Sequenced by immunoSEQ multiplex PCR; TCRdb stores in-frame clones only, minus some. The sample includes around 260,000 clones, around 90% of them seen just once. Losses at the gene ends were 8 bases for V and 0 bases for J; bases not matched to a gene: 8. Per the germline V gene, CDR1 is MDHEN and CDR2 is SYDVKM. The CDR3 is made up of 16 amino acids. The V gene is TRBV28, the J gene TRBJ2-1, with 9 bases identical to TRBD2. Sequences were obtained from PBMCs or T cells enriched from blood (not recorded which). The TCR was taken from a woman between 25 and 40 years old who had recovered from COVID-19. DNA of the CDR3: TGTGCCAGCCGTGGGACTAGCCGAAGCTCCTACAATGAGCAGTTCTTC. This codes for CASRGTSRSSYNEQFF.